What follows are 18 T cell receptor beta chains derived from one specimen sequenced in a study of cytomegalovirus exposure and HLA in healthy donors. Primers included in the PCR were 60 Vbeta and 13 Jbeta primers. Produced via immunoSEQ multiplex PCR; TCRdb's table is partial and in-frame only. The table records about 160,000 clones, less than 90% of them present only once. Sequencing was performed on PBMCs. The receptors come from a man between 18 and 29 years old in good health and CMV-seronegative.

J is TRBJ2-5 and V is TRBV14; tentative D call: TRBD2 (5 bases). Germline V gene lookup returns CDR1 SGHDN and CDR2 FVKESK. Between the trimmed V and J ends, which lost 4 bases and 2 bases, there was a span of 17 bases. This CDR3 is 16 amino acids long. CDR3: CASSRRVGWEQETQYF. The DNA of the CDR3 is TGTGCCAGCAGCCGGCGGGTCGGCTGGGAACAAGAGACCCAGTACTTC.

The chain combines TRBV28 with TRBJ1-1; 8 bases line up with TRBD1. J gave up 1 base and V 7 bases, and 2 bases lay outside the gene matches. Germline-derived CDR1 and CDR2 are MDHEN and SYDVKM. The CDR3 has 13 residues. CDR3 coding DNA: TGTGCCAGCAAACAGGGGGGGAACACTGAAGCTTTCTTT. Translating gives CASKQGGNTEAFF.

V usage is TRBV18 and J usage is TRBJ2-7; no reliable D call. The CDR3 is 13 amino acids. V was shortened by 2 bases and J by 5 bases, with 10 bases between the two germline ends. Germline CDR1 is KGHSH and CDR2 is LQKENI. The chain's CDR3 is CASSPEQVHEQYF. The CDR3 nucleotides read TGTGCCAGCTCACCAGAGCAAGTCCACGAGCAGTACTTC.

A single count supports this clone. The genes are TRBV5-6 and TRBJ2-7, with 8 bases aligning to TRBD1. The germline gives CDR1 SGHDT, CDR2 YYEEEE. Trimming cost V 4 bases and J 5 bases; bases outside gene matches: 14. This CDR3 has 16 residues. The DNA for the CDR3 is TGTGCCAGCAGCCCGATTCAGGGGGCCCAGTGGAACGAGCAGTACTTC. Its translation: CASSPIQGAQWNEQYF.

This sequence joins TRBV6-6 and TRBJ2-1; 10 nucleotides match TRBD2. This CDR3 has 15 amino acids. Germline V gene lookup returns CDR1 MNHNY and CDR2 SVGAGI (reference sequence). After removal of 6 bases from V and 8 bases from J, the junction contained 10 bases not matched to a gene. CDR3 bases: TGTGCCAGCAGGGTAGGTGGGCTAGCGGGAGATGAGCAGTTCTTC. This codes for CASRVGGLAGDEQFF.

The chain is built from TRBV7-9 and TRBJ2-5, with TRBD1 matching 7 bases. The DNA end is more similar to TRBJ2-7, so the J call may be wrong. This CDR3 comprises 14 residues. Germline V gene lookup returns CDR1 SEHNR and CDR2 FQNEAQ (reference sequence). CDR3 sequence reads: CASSLEDRNYEQYF. The CDR3 region has the DNA TGTGCCAGCAGCTTAGAGGACAGGAACTACGAGCAGTACTTC.

This clone was counted a single time. The rearrangement links TRBV5-1 to TRBJ2-7, with TRBD2 matching over 8 bases. CDR1 and CDR2 (germline): SGHRS, YFSETQ. This CDR3 is built from 14 residues. V was pared by 7 bases and J by 0 bases, with 6 bases of the junction left unmatched. The CDR3 here is CASQIAGPSYEQYF. CDR3 nucleotide sequence: TGCGCCAGCCAAATAGCGGGACCCTCCTACGAGCAGTACTTC.

This rearrangement joins TRBV11-2 to TRBJ2-2, with D possibly TRBD2 on 6 matching bases. CDR3 size: 15 residues. Trimming took 3 bases from V and 4 from J, leaving 12 bases between them. Germline loops: CDR1 SGHAT, CDR2 FQNNGV. CDR3 in amino acids: CASSFSGGFTGELFF. The CDR3 DNA reads TGTGCCAGCAGCTTCTCCGGGGGATTCACCGGGGAGCTGTTTTTT.

This sequence joins TRBV5-5 and TRBJ2-7; 7 bases map to TRBD2. The CDR3 is made up of 18 amino acids. Unmatched junction bases numbered 16, after V lost 4 bases and J lost 0 bases. From germline, CDR1 is SGHKS and CDR2 YYEKEE (reference sequence). In DNA, the CDR3 is TGTGCCAGCAGCGAGACCATATGGCGGGAGAGTTACTCCTACGAGCAGTACTTC. It yields the protein CASSETIWRESYSYEQYF. The full variable domain, completed using reference TRBV5-5 and TRBJ2-7, is DAGVTQSPTHLIKTRGQQVTLRCSPISGHKSVSWYQQVLGQGPQFIFQYYEKEERGRGNFPDRFSARQFPNYSSELNVNALLLGDSALYLCASSETIWRESYSYEQYFGPGTRLTVT.

J is TRBJ2-2 and V is TRBV7-3, with 9 bases identical to TRBD2. V shed 7 bases, J shed 4 bases, and the junction held 13 bases outside the gene matches. The germline gives CDR1 SGHTA, CDR2 FQGTGA. This CDR3 is 17 amino acids long. DNA for the CDR3: TGTGCCAGCACCAGGGGGGGTAGCGGGGGAGTCACCGGGGAGCTGTTTTTT. It specifies CASTRGGSGGVTGELFF.

This chain links TRBV4-1 with TRBJ2-1; the match to TRBD2 covers 9 bases. CDR1 is MGHRA and CDR2 is YSYEKL in the germline V gene. Trimming at V came to 6 bases and at J to 8 bases, leaving 8 bases not matched to a gene. The CDR3 has 14 residues. CDR3 DNA: TGCGCCAGCAGTCTAGCGGGACCTAGGGATGAGCAGTTCTTC. This sequence encodes CASSLAGPRDEQFF.

The chain couples TRBV7-9 to TRBJ2-6; D unresolved. Germline CDR1 is SEHNR and CDR2 is FQNEAQ (reference sequence). The CDR3 is made up of 15 amino acids. Deletions cut 3 bases from V and 1 base from J, with 7 bases between. The CDR3 coding sequence is TGTGCCAGCAGCTTGAGGAATTCTGGGGCCAACGTCCTGACTTTC. Translated: CASSLRNSGANVLTF.

The genes are TRBV6-4 and TRBJ2-1; the match to TRBD2 covers 12 bases. The CDR3 is 16 amino acids. CDR1 and CDR2 (germline): MRHNA, SNTAGT. V lost 0 bases and J lost 4; bases outside the gene matches: 1. The CDR3 here is CASSDSGLAGYNEQFF. The CDR3 bases are TGTGCCAGCAGTGACTCAGGACTAGCGGGATACAATGAGCAGTTCTTC.

The chain couples TRBV19 to TRBJ2-5; tentative D call: TRBD2 (5 bases). Germline V CDR1 and CDR2: LNHDA, SQIVND (reference sequence). The germline V and J ends were trimmed by 3 bases and 4 bases, with 12 bases remaining between them. This CDR3 is 14 amino acids long. CDR3 sequence: CASSIGPGGETQYF. The CDR3 nucleotides are TGTGCCAGTAGTATTGGACCCGGAGGAGAGACCCAGTACTTC. Full variable domain (missing parts from reference TRBV19 and TRBJ2-5): DGGITQSPKYLFRKEGQNVTLSCEQNLNHDAMYWYRQDPGQGLRLIYYSQIVNDFQKGDIAEGYSVSREKKESFPLTVTSAQKNPTAFYLCASSIGPGGETQYFGPGTRLLVL.

CDR3: CASSYSRGHGNTIYF. The CDR3 DNA reads TGTGCCAGCAGTTACTCGCGGGGGCATGGAAACACCATATATTTT. The gene calls are TRBV6-5 and TRBJ1-3; the D gene is possibly TRBD1 (6 bases). Per germline, CDR1 MNHEY and CDR2 SVGAGI. V gave up 0 bases and J gave up 3 bases, with 9 bases separating them. The CDR3 runs 15 residues.

This clone was detected only a few times. This chain uses TRBV7-9 with TRBJ1-1, with D maybe TRBD1 (5 bases). CDR1 is SEHNR, CDR2 FQNEAQ, per germline (reference sequence). V lost 5 bases, J lost 3 bases, and 10 bases lay in between. The CDR3 totals 13 residues. This chain's CDR3 is CASSPPGYTEAFF. The CDR3 nucleotides read TGTGCCAGCAGCCCGCCAGGGTACACTGAAGCTTTCTTT.

The rearrangement links TRBV7-3 to TRBJ1-3; TRBD1 is a possible D gene (6 bases). V was clipped by 5 bases and J by 3 bases, with 14 bases between them. CDR3 size: 15 residues. CDR1 is SGHTA and CDR2 is FQGTGA in the germline V gene. The CDR3 DNA is TGTGCCAGCAGCCTCCTGGGGGCCGGTGGAAACACCATATATTTT. Its protein is CASSLLGAGGNTIYF. The whole variable domain, filled in from reference TRBV7-3 and TRBJ1-3, reads GAGVSQTPSNKVTEKGKYVELRCDPISGHTALYWYRQSLGQGPEFLIYFQGTGAADDSGLPNDRFFAVRPEGSVSTLKIQRTERGDSAVYLCASSLLGAGGNTIYFGEGSWLTVV.

CDR3 nucleotides: TGTGCCAGCAGCTTACAGCGGGGGGGCCTAAACACCGGGGAGCTGTTTTTT. Its translation: CASSLQRGGLNTGELFF. The chain carries TRBV7-9 and TRBJ2-2, with TRBD2 matching over 10 bases. The V and J ends lost 2 bases and 2 bases, in that order; junction bases with no gene match: 5. This CDR3 has 17 amino acids. Germline V lookup: CDR1 SEHNR, CDR2 FQNEAQ (reference sequence).